The 15 T cell receptor beta chains below come from one sample, sequenced in a study of cytomegalovirus exposure and HLA in healthy donors. The PCR used 60 Vbeta and 13 Jbeta primers. Sequencing was performed with immunoSEQ multiplex PCR; in TCRdb, only in-frame clones are kept and a portion is missing. Among about 160,000 clones listed, roughly 80% were seen once. Sequencing used PBMCs. The receptors originated from a man younger than 45 in good health and CMV-seronegative.

This clone was recorded a few times. V gene TRBV19 combines with J gene TRBJ2-7; 9 nucleotides match TRBD1. The CDR3 has 14 amino acids. The V segment lost 9 bases and the J segment 0 bases; nucleotides outside the gene matches: 6. The germline V gene encodes CDR1 LNHDA and CDR2 SQIVND (reference sequence). CDR3 amino acids: CASRGDRDSYEQYF. The DNA of the CDR3 is TGTGCCAGCCGGGGGGACAGGGACTCCTACGAGCAGTACTTC.

This clone has a handful of counts. The rearrangement links TRBV28 to TRBJ1-1; 7 nucleotides align to TRBD1. CDR1 and CDR2 from the germline V gene are MDHEN and SYDVKM. Losses at the gene ends were 4 bases for V and 5 bases for J; bases not matched to a gene: 10. The CDR3 consists of 15 residues. CDR3 residues: CASSSLTGRSTEAFF. CDR3 in DNA: TGTGCCAGCAGTTCTTTGACAGGGAGGAGTACTGAAGCTTTCTTT.

The chain has TRBV7-2 and TRBJ2-7; weak D call: TRBD2 (5 bases). The CDR3 extends over 16 amino acids. V was shortened by 2 bases and J by 1 base, with 15 bases between the two germline ends. Germline CDR1 SGHTA, CDR2 FQGNSA. Written as DNA, the CDR3 is TGTGCCAGCAGCTTAAAGGGCGGGTGGGGATCCTACGAGCAGTACTTC. Translation: CASSLKGGWGSYEQYF. Full variable domain (outside the CDR3, taken from reference TRBV7-2 and TRBJ2-7): GAGVSQSPSNKVTEKGKDVELRCDPISGHTALYWYRQSLGQGLEFLIYFQGNSAPDKSGLPSDRFSAERTGGSVSTLTIQRTQQEDSAVYLCASSLKGGWGSYEQYFGPGTRLTVT.

The J gene is TRBJ1-3, the V gene TRBV9; D is unclear. With 4 bases removed from V and 0 bases from J, the gap between germline ends came to 11 bases. The germline gives CDR1 SGDLS, CDR2 YYNGEE. This CDR3 has 15 amino acids. Here the CDR3 reads CASSPSSLSGNTIYF. CDR3 bases: TGTGCCAGCAGCCCCTCTAGTCTCTCTGGAAACACCATATATTTT.

The chain couples TRBV7-9 to TRBJ2-6; D perhaps matches TRBD2 (6 bases). The V end was cut by 1 base, the J end by 1 base, with 14 bases between. Looked up from germline, CDR1 is SEHNR and CDR2 is FQNEAQ (reference sequence). The CDR3 is made up of 18 amino acids. The CDR3 DNA sequence: TGTGCCAGCAGCTTAGGGGGGGAAGGGAGGTCTGGGGCCAACGTCCTGACTTTC. Translated: CASSLGGEGRSGANVLTF.

The chain joins TRBV5-1 to TRBJ2-7; TRBD2 agrees at 8 bases. Trimming at V came to 0 bases and at J to 4 bases, leaving 6 bases not matched to a gene. Germline V CDR1 and CDR2: SGHRS, YFSETQ. This CDR3 is 15 amino acids long. CDR3 sequence reads: CASSLAGLADYEQYF. CDR3 coding DNA: TGCGCCAGCAGCTTGGCCGGACTAGCAGATTACGAGCAGTACTTC.

This clone was seen a few times. This chain connects TRBV5-1 to TRBJ2-1; D is uncertain. The CDR3 runs to 16 residues. Trimming removed 0 bases from V and 0 bases from J, with 10 bases in between. Germline lookup yields CDR1 SGHRS and CDR2 YFSETQ. The CDR3 nucleotides read TGCGCCAGCAGCTTGGGAAAGTGGAGCTCCTACAATGAGCAGTTCTTC. Encoded protein: CASSLGKWSSYNEQFF.

Points on this clone: This specimen includes other DNA sequences encoding the same CDR3. The chain has TRBV5-1 and TRBJ2-7, with 8 bases that match TRBD1. V was clipped by 2 bases and J by 2 bases; unmatched bases: 3. In germline, CDR1 is SGHRS, CDR2 YFSETQ. The CDR3 spans 14 residues. Here the CDR3 DNA reads TGCGCCAGCAGCTTAGCAGGGGGCCCCTACGAGCAGTACTTC. It yields the protein CASSLAGGPYEQYF. Based on the CDR3 plus reference TRBV5-1 and TRBJ2-7, the full variable domain is KAGVTQTPRYLIKTRGQQVTLSCSPISGHRSVSWYQQTPGQGLQFLFEYFSETQRNKGNFPGRFSGRQFSNSRSEMNVSTLELGDSALYLCASSLAGGPYEQYFGPGTRLTVT.

In nucleotides, the CDR3 is TGTGCCAGCAGTCGGCAGGCTTCCTACGAGCAGTACTTC. It encodes CASSRQASYEQYF. The chain joins TRBV2 to TRBJ2-7; D is unresolved. There are 13 residues in the CDR3. Germline V lookup: CDR1 SNHLY, CDR2 FYNNEI. V gave up 5 bases and J gave up 1 base, with 9 bases separating them.

CDR3 amino acids: CASSPQGWTGELFF. In nucleotides, the CDR3 is TGTGCCAGCAGCCCCCAGGGCTGGACCGGGGAGCTGTTTTTT. This rearrangement joins TRBV5-8 to TRBJ2-2; a possible D gene is TRBD1 (5 bases). Deletions cut 4 bases from V and 5 bases from J, with 12 bases between. The V gene's germline CDR1 is SGHTS and CDR2 YDEGEE. The CDR3 contains 14 residues.

As to this clone: At one boundary the junction diverges from the germline segment, which might be a read error. V is TRBV7-9 and J is TRBJ2-1; D is uncertain. Germline assignment: CDR1 SEHNR and CDR2 FQNEAQ (reference sequence). This CDR3 has 12 amino acids. CDR3 region: CSSSPLVGEQFF. CDR3 bases: TGTTCCAGCAGCCCCCTAGTTGGTGAGCAGTTCTTC.

V gene TRBV11-3 combines with J gene TRBJ2-1, with TRBD1 as a possible D gene (5 bases). The CDR3 runs to 14 residues. Germline V lookup: CDR1 SGHNT, CDR2 YENEEA. The V end was cut by 3 bases, the J end by 1 base, with 7 bases between. The chain's CDR3 is CASSFQGSYNEQFF. Written as DNA, the CDR3 is TGTGCCAGCAGCTTTCAGGGTTCCTACAATGAGCAGTTCTTC.

This chain connects TRBV10-3 to TRBJ2-7, with 12 positions matching TRBD2. With 11 bases clipped from V and 2 bases from J, the junction kept 7 bases outside the gene matches. Germline V gene lookup returns CDR1 ENHRY and CDR2 SYGVKD. This CDR3 contains 14 residues. This chain's CDR3 is CAPRLAGDPYEQYF. CDR3 bases: TGTGCCCCGAGACTAGCGGGGGACCCCTACGAGCAGTACTTC.

This clone was detected only once. The chain couples TRBV27 to TRBJ1-4, with a tentative D call TRBD1 (5 bases). The germline V gene encodes CDR1 MNHEY and CDR2 SMNVEV (reference sequence). CDR3 size: 15 residues. V lost 2 bases to trimming and J lost 8 bases, with 15 bases between them. CDR3: CASSLGRVGNEKLFF. In DNA form, the CDR3 reads TGTGCCAGCAGTTTAGGCAGGGTAGGGAACGAAAAACTGTTTTTT. The complete variable domain, with remaining parts taken from reference TRBV27 and TRBJ1-4, reads EAQVTQNPRYLITVTGKKLTVTCSQNMNHEYMSWYRQDPGLGLRQIYYSMNVEVTDKGDVPEGYKVSRKEKRNFPLILESPSPNQTSLYFCASSLGRVGNEKLFFGSGTQLSVL.

For this clone: At one boundary the junction diverges from the germline segment, which might be a read error. The chain couples TRBV29-1 to TRBJ1-2; 11 bases line up with TRBD1. Germline V gene lookup returns CDR1 SQVTM and CDR2 ANQGSEA. There are 15 residues in the CDR3. CDR3 in amino acids: CSVEGQGASYYGYTF. In nucleotides, the CDR3 is TGCAGCGTGGAAGGACAGGGGGCTTCCTATTATGGCTACACCTTC. Looking up the rest from reference TRBV29-1 and TRBJ1-2 gives the full variable domain: SAVISQKPSRDICQRGTSLTIQCQVDSQVTMMFWYRQQPGQSLTLIATANQGSEATYESGFVIDKFPISRPNLTFSTLTVSNMSPEDSSIYLCSVEGQGASYYGYTFGSGTRLTVV.